These T cell receptor beta chains were read from a single sample in a study of human T cells and chemical hapten exposure. TCRdb passed the RACE reads through MiXCR, listing each CDR3 protein once. Of 130,000 or so distinct CDR3 sequences listed, roughly 9% are singletons. The sequencing input was whole blood. The receptors come from a male donor in good health. Some clones in this sample may be carry-over from other donors' samples. Each CDR3 is given with its conserved first and last residue. The D gene is left open where the match is weak. Clone size is stated in some rows and not others, as once, few, many or a class when expanded.

J,size,D,V,CDR3,DNA
TRBJ2-1,.,TRBD2,TRBV3-1,CASSPQGVTSGGNEQFF,TGTGCCAGCAGCCCCCAGGGGGTGACTAGCGGGGGGAATGAGCAGTTCTTC
TRBJ1-5,many,TRBD1,TRBV6-1,CASSEGGGWSNQPQHF,TGTGCCAGCAGTGAAGGAGGGGGCTGGAGCAATCAGCCCCAGCATTTT
TRBJ2-7,many,.,TRBV6-2/TRBV6-3,CASSYGQPYEQYF,TGTGCCAGCAGTTACGGACAGCCCTACGAGCAGTACTTC
TRBJ2-1,few,.,TRBV19,CASSFRGNEQFF,TGTGCCAGTAGTTTCAGGGGCAATGAGCAGTTCTTC
TRBJ2-7,many,TRBD1,TRBV29-1,CSVIGTGAGEQYF,TGCAGCGTGATCGGGACAGGGGCCGGCGAGCAGTACTTC
TRBJ2-1,many,TRBD2,TRBV15,CATSRVPTSATNYNEQFF,TGTGCCACCAGCAGAGTACCGACTAGCGCTACGAATTACAATGAGCAGTTCTTC
TRBJ1-3,many,.,TRBV3-1,CASTLLSSGNTIYF,TGTGCCAGCACCCTACTGAGCTCTGGAAACACCATATATTTT
TRBJ2-1,many,.,TRBV4-3,CASSQARGGVYNEQFF,TGCGCCAGCAGCCAAGCGAGGGGGGGCGTCTACAATGAGCAGTTCTTC
TRBJ2-3,.,.,TRBV14,CASSLLAQSTDTQYF,TGTGCCAGCAGCCTTCTAGCGCAAAGCACAGATACGCAGTATTTT
TRBJ1-1,few,.,TRBV5-4,CASSLKRNTEAFF,TGTGCCAGCAGCTTGAAGAGGAACACTGAAGCTTTCTTT
TRBJ2-4,few,TRBD1,TRBV7-2,CASSYRGQNIQYF,TGTGCCAGCAGTTACAGGGGGCAAAACATTCAGTACTTC
TRBJ2-7,many,TRBD2,TRBV6-1,CASSDGKVVAGFLGYEQYF,TGTGCCAGCTCGGACGGTAAGGTAGTAGCGGGATTTCTTGGCTACGAGCAGTACTTC
TRBJ1-5,few,TRBD1,TRBV6-6,CASSRSGTGANQPQHF,TGTGCCAGCAGTCGTAGCGGGACAGGGGCGAATCAGCCCCAGCATTTT
TRBJ2-3,few,.,TRBV12-3/TRBV12-4,CASSLDEPTDTQYF,TGTGCCAGCAGTTTAGACGAACCAACAGATACGCAGTATTTT
TRBJ1-1,.,.,TRBV2,CARGAGRGTEAFF,TGTGCCCGGGGGGCAGGACGAGGTACTGAAGCTTTCTTT
TRBJ2-3,.,.,TRBV11-1,CASSFAGEDTQYF,TGTGCCAGCAGCTTCGCCGGGGAGGATACGCAGTATTTT
TRBJ2-1,few,.,TRBV6-2/TRBV6-3,CAIRGPNEQFF,TGTGCCATCCGGGGACCCAATGAGCAGTTCTTC
TRBJ2-1,.,TRBD2,TRBV7-2,CASSLVGGSSYNEQFF,TGTGCCAGCAGCTTAGTCGGGGGGAGCTCCTACAATGAGCAGTTCTTC
TRBJ1-2,.,TRBD1,TRBV5-6,CASSSPHRDSIQFYGYTF,TGTGCCAGCAGCTCACCACACCGGGACAGCATTCAGTTCTATGGCTACACCTTC
TRBJ2-5,.,TRBD2,TRBV5-6,CASRQLAEGQETQYF,TGTGCCAGCAGACAACTAGCGGAGGGACAAGAGACCCAGTACTTC
TRBJ2-1,few,.,TRBV15,CATSKSANEQFF,TGTGCCACCAGCAAGTCAGCTAATGAGCAGTTCTTC
TRBJ2-7,.,TRBD1,TRBV7-2,CASSFLGQGYEQYF,TGTGCCAGCAGCTTCCTAGGACAGGGATACGAGCAGTACTTC
TRBJ2-2,.,.,TRBV5-6,CACSSGTSPWSTGELFF,TGTGCCTGCAGCTCCGGGACTTCACCCTGGTCCACCGGGGAGCTGTTTTTT
TRBJ2-3,few,TRBD2,TRBV4-3,CASSQASGGSSTDTQYF,TGCGCCAGCAGCCAAGCTAGCGGGGGGTCTAGCACAGATACGCAGTATTTT
TRBJ1-1,.,TRBD1,TRBV6-5,CASSYGDRVSEAFF,TGTGCCAGCAGTTACGGGGACAGGGTTAGTGAAGCTTTCTTT
TRBJ2-7,few,TRBD1,TRBV10-3,CAITANRGLREQYF,TGTGCCATCACGGCGAACAGGGGGCTGCGCGAGCAGTACTTC
TRBJ2-3,.,.,TRBV5-6,CASSLEEDFTDTQYF,TGTGCCAGCAGCTTGGAGGAGGACTTCACAGATACGCAGTATTTT
TRBJ1-1,.,TRBD1,TRBV27,CASSVRQGASEAFF,TGTGCCAGCAGTGTGAGACAGGGGGCCTCAGAAGCTTTCTTT
TRBJ1-3,few,TRBD1,TRBV7-9,CASSPRGTGSLSSGNTIYF,TGTGCCAGCAGCCCCCGTGGGACAGGAAGCTTGAGCTCTGGAAACACCATATATTTT
TRBJ1-1,few,.,TRBV4-3,CASSQVSAGTEAFF,TGCGCCAGCAGCCAAGTCTCCGCGGGCACTGAAGCTTTCTTT
TRBJ1-1,many,.,TRBV13,CASSVDLNTEAFF,TGTGCCAGCAGCGTCGATCTGAACACTGAAGCTTTCTTT
TRBJ2-7,.,TRBD1,TRBV6-1,CASSETGTGEYEQYF,TGTGCCAGCAGTGAAACCGGGACAGGGGAGTACGAGCAGTACTTC
TRBJ2-7,few,TRBD1,TRBV9,CASSVGGTGGDVAEQYF,TGTGCCAGCAGCGTAGGAGGGACAGGGGGCGATGTCGCCGAGCAGTACTTC
TRBJ2-3,.,TRBD2,TRBV20-1,CSAELAGRVTDTQYF,TGCAGTGCCGAACTAGCGGGCAGAGTCACAGATACGCAGTATTTT
TRBJ1-2,few,.,TRBV12-3/TRBV12-4,CASSSSGYGYTF,.
TRBJ1-3,few,TRBD1,TRBV20-1,CSASQGAGGNTIYF,TGCAGTGCTAGCCAGGGGGCAGGTGGAAACACCATATATTTT
TRBJ2-1,.,.,TRBV6-2/TRBV6-3,CASSPHLTGRNEQFF,TGTGCCAGCAGTCCCCACTTGACAGGGAGGAATGAGCAGTTCTTC
TRBJ2-7,many,TRBD2,TRBV20-1,CSALLREGRANYEQYF,TGCAGTGCTCTCTTACGGGAGGGCCGGGCGAACTACGAGCAGTACTTC
TRBJ2-4,.,.,TRBV3-1,CASTPGSGVSKNIQYF,TGTGCCAGCACCCCAGGGTCGGGAGTCTCCAAAAACATTCAGTACTTC
TRBJ2-7,.,.,TRBV7-2,CASSSPGLVSYEQYF,TGTGCCAGCAGCTCCCCGGGACTCGTCTCCTACGAGCAGTACTTC
TRBJ2-2,few,.,TRBV7-3,CASSLEGGTGELFF,TGTGCCAGCAGCTTAGAAGGGGGAACCGGGGAGCTGTTTTTT
TRBJ2-6,.,TRBD1,TRBV19,CASGTETSGANVLTF,TGTGCCAGCGGGACAGAGACCTCTGGGGCCAACGTCCTGACTTTC
TRBJ2-5,many,TRBD1,TRBV19,CASSWTGEETQYF,TGTGCCAGTAGTTGGACAGGGGAGGAGACCCAGTACTTC
TRBJ2-5,few,.,TRBV5-1,CASSLGQEETQYF,TGCGCCAGCAGCTTGGGCCAGGAGGAGACCCAGTACTTC
TRBJ2-3,.,.,TRBV2,CASIGITDTQYF,TGTGCCAGCATTGGTATCACAGATACGCAGTATTTT
TRBJ1-2,many,.,TRBV12-3/TRBV12-4,CASSLAGTGYGYTF,TGTGCCAGCAGTTTGGCGGGGACTGGCTATGGCTACACCTTC
TRBJ2-7,many,.,TRBV10-3,CATETGNDEQYF,TGTGCCACCGAAACAGGGAACGACGAGCAGTACTTC
TRBJ2-2,many,.,TRBV29-1,CSVAGFETGELFF,TGCAGCGTTGCAGGGTTTGAGACCGGGGAGCTGTTTTTT
TRBJ1-1,few,.,TRBV5-6,CASSYPDYDAEAFF,TGTGCCAGCAGCTACCCCGATTATGACGCTGAAGCTTTCTTT
TRBJ2-1,.,.,TRBV5-6,CASSLNGSPVGQFF,TGTGCCAGCAGCTTGAATGGCTCCCCGGTGGGGCAGTTCTTC